The present entry profiles one T cell receptor (beta chain) with its context. No antigen is known for it. An end of the junction does not agree with germline; a read error may underlie this. Produced via immunoSEQ multiplex PCR; TCRdb's table is partial and in-frame only. This sample carries over a million clones, 60% to 80% of them seen once, and the ten largest clones take approximately 1.5%. Germline loops: CDR1 SSHAT, CDR2 FNYEAQ (reference sequence). CDR3 length equals 15 residues. This specimen comes from a study of shared clonotypes between healthy human individuals. Notes on the study in general: Represented diversity (both genetic and exposure-history) was limited by the small number of donors.

This TCR came from a man younger than 30 in good health. Sequenced input: memory CD4+ T cells sorted from blood. The subset denotes: CD45RA-negative fraction. The chain links TRBV7-7 to TRBJ2-5; TRBD1 aligns across 7 bases. CDR3 in DNA: TGTGCTAGCAGCTCCAACAGGGGCCCTCAAGAGACCCAGTACTTC. Protein: CASSSNRGPQETQYF.